This passage covers 24 T cell receptor beta chains from one sample sequenced in a study of CD8+CD57+ T cells in acquired aplastic anemia. Both TCR beta VDJ combination and CDR3 sequence profiling were carried out. Genomic DNA was the template for this profiling. TCRdb itself ran the reads through MiXCR, one entry per CDR3 protein. The sample shows about 150,000 distinct CDR3 sequences, 41% of them seen only once. The specimen sequenced was sorted CD4+, CD8+, or CD8+CD57+ T cells (not recorded which) from PBMCs. All receptors derive from a human donor in good health, serving as a control.

Only a few counts were recorded for this clonotype. The rearrangement joins TRBV30 to TRBJ1-5; tentative D call: TRBD1 (6 bases). The CDR3 contains 14 residues. Trimming removed 2 bases from V and 10 bases from J, with 18 bases in between. CDR1 and CDR2 (germline): GTSNPN, SVGIG (reference sequence). The CDR3 DNA sequence: TGTGCCTGGAGTAGAAGACAGGTTTCCTTACCCCAGCATTTT. It codes for CAWSRRQVSLPQHF.

This chain connects TRBV12-3 or TRBV12-4 to TRBJ1-2; a weak D match, TRBD1 (5 bases). The CDR3 consists of 15 residues. The V and J ends lost 6 bases and 6 bases respectively, with 20 bases between them. DNA of the CDR3: TGTGCCAGCAGCCCAGACGTTCGGGGCGGGCATGGCTACACCTTC. Amino acid sequence: CASSPDVRGGHGYTF.

This clonotype was recorded at least ten times. The J gene is TRBJ1-6, the V gene TRBV6-1; TRBD1 is a possible D gene (6 bases). The germline CDR1 and CDR2 sequences are MNHNS and SASEGT. This CDR3 has 14 residues. Trimming took off 8 bases at V and 10 bases at J, with 18 bases between the two ends. The CDR3 sequence: CASCQGFGGSPLHF. CDR3 nucleotide sequence: TGTGCCAGCTGTCAGGGGTTTGGAGGCTCACCCCTCCACTTT.

The chain employs TRBV7-8 and TRBJ2-7; 7 bases agree with TRBD1. The V gene end was trimmed by 4 bases and the J gene end by 4 bases; junction bases not matched to a gene: 1. This CDR3 comprises 12 residues. Germline V gives CDR1 SGHVS, CDR2 FQNEAQ. The CDR3: CASSSQGYEQYV. Written as DNA, the CDR3 is TGTGCCAGCAGCTCACAGGGGTACGAGCAGTACGTC.

This clonotype has at least ten counts. This rearrangement joins TRBV7-9 to TRBJ2-2; 7 bases match TRBD1. The CDR3 contains 14 residues. Germline CDR1 reads SEHNR; CDR2 reads FQNEAQ (reference sequence). Trimming at V came to 4 bases and at J to 6 bases, leaving 5 bases not matched to a gene. The CDR3 DNA sequence: TGTGCCAGCAGCTCGACAGGGTCCGCCGGGGAGCTGTTTTTT. It yields the protein CASSSTGSAGELFF.

In this sample, this clonotype turned up once. The rearrangement links TRBV20-1 to TRBJ2-3; D call uncertain. The V gene lost 6 bases and the J gene lost 3 bases, with 10 bases spanning the gap. CDR1 and CDR2 from the germline V gene are DFQATT and SNEGSKA (reference sequence). The CDR3 consists of 12 residues. CDR3 DNA: TGCAGTGCCATGTGGGGAACAGATACGCAGTATTTT. This gives the protein CSAMWGTDTQYF.

V gene TRBV2 combines with J gene TRBJ2-1; the D call may be TRBD1 or TRBD2 (5 bases each). V was pared by 7 bases and J by 0 bases, with 10 bases between. The CDR3 runs 14 residues. Germline values: CDR1 SNHLY, CDR2 FYNNEI. The CDR3 DNA sequence: TGTGCCAGCACCCGGGACGGCTCCTACAATGAGCAGTTCTTC. This encodes CASTRDGSYNEQFF.

The chain links TRBV19 to TRBJ1-5, with 7 positions matching TRBD1. The germline gives CDR1 LNHDA, CDR2 SQIVND (reference sequence). The V gene end was trimmed by 6 bases and the J gene end by 6 bases; junction bases not matched to a gene: 8. The CDR3 length is 14 residues. The CDR3 region is CASRVTGVLQPQHF. CDR3 DNA: TGTGCCAGTAGGGTTACAGGGGTCCTTCAGCCCCAGCATTTT.

In this sample, this clonotype turned up once. The genes are TRBV9 and TRBJ2-7; tentative D call: TRBD2 (6 bases). The CDR3 is 15 residues long. Trimming cost V 0 bases and J 5 bases, with 15 bases left between them. Germline V gene sequence: CDR1 SGDLS, CDR2 YYNGEE. The CDR3 nucleotides are TGTGCCAGCAGCGTAGGCGCGGGGTCCCGGGACGAGCAGTACTTC. Translation: CASSVGAGSRDEQYF.

This clonotype was observed a few times. The CDR3 DNA reads as TGTGCCAGCAGTTTACCCGGGACAAGCAATCAGCCCCAGCATTTT. It codes for CASSLPGTSNQPQHF. The rearrangement joins TRBV28 to TRBJ1-5, with D possibly TRBD1 on 6 matching bases. Germline V gene sequence: CDR1 MDHEN, CDR2 SYDVKM. The CDR3 is 15 amino acids. The V gene lost 2 bases and the J gene lost 1 base, with 9 bases spanning the gap.

This clonotype was observed at least ten times. The chain links TRBV5-4 to TRBJ2-7; D is ambiguous. Trimming left V 4 bases short and J 0 bases short, with 5 bases between. CDR1 and CDR2 (germline): SGHNT, YYREEE (reference sequence). This CDR3 has 12 residues. The CDR3 DNA reads as TGTGCCAGCAGCCTATCCTCCTACGAGCAGTACTTC. Its translation is CASSLSSYEQYF.

The V call is TRBV20-1, the J call TRBJ1-5; D is perhaps TRBD1 (6 bases). Germline CDR1 DFQATT, CDR2 SNEGSKA (reference sequence). With 6 bases removed from V and 5 bases from J, the gap between germline ends came to 17 bases. CDR3 size: 14 residues. CDR3 loop: CSAPGGGLDQPQHF. In DNA form, the CDR3 reads TGCAGTGCCCCCGGGGGGGGGCTCGATCAGCCCCAGCATTTT.

Worth noting for this clonotype: The germline gene is not matched at one end of the junction; a read error may be the cause. The chain joins TRBV6-4 to TRBJ1-2; D uncertain. The CDR3 runs to 13 residues. The germline gives CDR1 MRHNA, CDR2 SNTAGT. The CDR3 spells CASSQKPGHGYIF. The DNA for the CDR3 is TGTGCCAGCAGCCAAAAACCGGGCCATGGCTACATCTTC.

This clonotype appeared a single time. This CDR3 fails to terminate in the conserved phenylalanine or tryptophan, so it likely reflects a read error. The chain has TRBV20-1 and TRBJ1-5; tentative D call: TRBD1 (5 bases). The CDR3 loop spans 12 amino acids. Germline lookup yields CDR1 DFQATT and CDR2 SNEGSKA (reference sequence). The CDR3 coding sequence is TGCAGTGCTAGCAGGGCTCCGCAGCTCCAGCATGTT. Translating gives CSASRAPQLQHV.

Ten or more counts support this clonotype. The V and J genes are TRBV6-1 and TRBJ2-7; 11 bases map to TRBD2. CDR1 and CDR2 from the germline V gene are MNHNS and SASEGT. The CDR3 runs 15 residues. V trimming: 6 bases; J trimming: 1 base; junction bases outside the gene matches: 5. The CDR3 region is CASRGTSGLSYEQYF. Written as DNA, the CDR3 is TGTGCCAGCAGGGGGACTAGCGGATTGTCCTACGAGCAGTACTTC.

The chain couples TRBV19 to TRBJ1-1; 8 nucleotides match TRBD1. The CDR3 covers 14 residues. V lost 6 bases, J lost 5 bases, and 8 bases stayed unmatched. Germline assignment: CDR1 LNHDA and CDR2 SQIVND (reference sequence). CDR3 coding DNA: TGTGCCAGTAGGATAAGACAGGGGTGGACTGAAGCTTTCTTT. Translated: CASRIRQGWTEAFF.

This clonotype showed up just a few times. A junction end diverges from the germline sequence, so it may reflect a read error. J is TRBJ2-1 and V is TRBV12-3 or TRBV12-4; perhaps TRBD2 as D (5 bases). The CDR3 consists of 16 residues. For the CDR3, the DNA is TGTGCCGGCAGCCCCAGCGGCGCAAGCTCCTACAATGAGCAGTTCTTC. This codes for CAGSPSGASSYNEQFF.

This clonotype was counted a few times. This chain links TRBV18 with TRBJ1-1; D is possibly TRBD1 (5 bases). The CDR3 contains 13 residues. The germline CDR1 and CDR2 sequences are KGHSH and LQKENI. Trimming shortened V by 7 bases and J by 0 bases, and 9 bases separated the two germline ends. The CDR3 sequence: CASLRGLNTEAFF. CDR3 bases: TGTGCCAGCTTAAGGGGTTTGAACACTGAAGCTTTCTTT.

This clonotype came up many times. The chain links TRBV6-2 or TRBV6-3 to TRBJ1-6; the D is unclear. This CDR3 has 12 residues. V lost 7 bases and J lost 3, with 4 bases in between. From germline, CDR1 is MNHEY and CDR2 SVGEGT. The DNA for the CDR3 is TGTGCCAGCAAGGTCTATAATTCACCCCTCCACTTT. Its protein product is CASKVYNSPLHF.

There are many counts of this clonotype. The chain recombines TRBV9 with TRBJ1-3, with D unclear. The CDR3 sequence is 13 residues long. Trimming stripped 6 bases from V and 4 bases from J, with 11 bases between. Germline V lookup: CDR1 SGDLS, CDR2 YYNGEE. The CDR3 DNA is TGTGCCAGCACTGGAACAAACGGAAACACCATATATTTT. Translation gives CASTGTNGNTIYF.

This clonotype occurred many times. The chain combines TRBV3-1 with TRBJ1-5; TRBD1 matches 8 bases. CDR3 length: 12 residues. The V and J ends lost 3 bases and 16 bases, in that order; junction bases with no gene match: 8. CDR1 and CDR2 (germline): LGHDT, YNNKEL (reference sequence). The CDR3 sequence is CASSHEGQAQHF. DNA of the CDR3: TGTGCCAGCAGCCATGAGGGACAGGCTCAACATTTT.

Note on this clonotype: A clone one base away is much larger, so this may be a read error. The V gene is TRBV6-1, the J gene TRBJ2-5; no clear D gene. The V end was cut by 8 bases, the J end by 7 bases, with 20 bases between. Per germline, CDR1 MNHNS and CDR2 SASEGT. The CDR3 is 14 residues long. The DNA for the CDR3 is TGTGCCAGCTCTACCAATACAGAGTACGGGACCCAGTACTTC. Translation: CASSTNTEYGTQYF.

The chain combines TRBV19 with TRBJ1-2; TRBD1 matches at 7 bases. J lost 3 bases, V lost 4 bases, and 5 bases had no gene match. The CDR3 runs to 14 residues. Germline CDR1 is LNHDA and CDR2 is SQIVND (reference sequence). CDR3 bases: TGTGCCAGTAGTACCACGGGACAGCACTATGGCTACACCTTC. This translates into CASSTTGQHYGYTF.

This clonotype was observed at least ten times. The chain combines TRBV27 with TRBJ1-5; D not resolved. V lost 10 bases, J lost 2 bases, and 12 bases lay in between. The CDR3 consists of 13 residues. Germline V gene sequence: CDR1 MNHEY, CDR2 SMNVEV (reference sequence). The CDR3 reads CATGRAGNQPQHF. The CDR3 DNA follows: TGTGCCACGGGGAGGGCAGGCAATCAGCCCCAGCATTTT.